This T cell receptor (beta chain) was recovered during a study of shared T cell receptors in the human thymus. The V end lost 3 bases, the J end lost 1 base, and 13 bases lay between the germline ends. CDR1 is SGDLS and CDR2 is YYNGEE in the germline V gene. The length of the CDR3 is 15 residues. Generated by immunoSEQ multiplex PCR, the TCRdb table keeps only in-frame clones and is missing some. The table lists 500,000 to 550,000 clones, 70% to 80% of them singletons. The same sample was also used in a study of human thymus T cells. That work states: The related literature has documented a marked overlap of thymic repertoires among unrelated individuals.

Material: thymocytes. The source of this sequence is a boy younger than two with a congenital heart defect. The V gene is TRBV9, the J gene TRBJ2-5; possible D gene TRBD2, 5 bases. The CDR3 loop is CASSDGGRIQETQYF. The CDR3 nucleotides read TGTGCCAGCAGCGACGGAGGACGGATCCAAGAGACCCAGTACTTC.